These 2 T cell receptor beta chains came from one sample sequenced in a study of cytomegalovirus exposure and HLA in healthy donors. This PCR relied on a set of 60 Vbeta primers and 13 Jbeta primers. Sequencing used immunoSEQ multiplex PCR; TCRdb keeps in-frame clones, though not all of them. The sample lists approximately 170,000 clones; around 78% were seen once. The sequenced sample consisted of PBMCs. The receptors stem from a woman aged 40 to 49 in good health and CMV-seropositive.

DNA for the CDR3: TGTGCCAGCAGCCCTATGGGCGGGGGGTCCTACGAGCAGTACTTC. It encodes CASSPMGGGSYEQYF. This sequence joins TRBV5-5 and TRBJ2-7; TRBD2 matches 8 bases. The CDR3 is made up of 15 amino acids. J gave up 1 base and V 4 bases, and 7 bases lay outside the gene matches. CDR1 is SGHKS, CDR2 YYEKEE, per germline (reference sequence).

The chain has TRBV30 and TRBJ2-2; TRBD1 matches at 10 bases. This CDR3 is built from 15 residues. Germline V gene lookup returns CDR1 GTSNPN and CDR2 SVGIG (reference sequence). V lost 5 bases, J lost 5 bases, and 8 bases stayed unmatched. CDR3 in amino acids: CAWAGTGAWTGELFF. DNA for the CDR3: TGTGCCTGGGCTGGGACAGGGGCGTGGACCGGGGAGCTGTTTTTT.